This entry concerns a single T cell receptor (beta chain). The data originate from a study of shared clonotypes between healthy human individuals. Germline lookup yields CDR1 MGHRA and CDR2 YSYEKL. V was cut by 0 bases and J by 5 bases, with 16 bases left in between. This CDR3 region has 16 residues. The naive CD8 population came from CD45RO-negative cells selected for CCR7, without terminally differentiated effector memory CD45RA+ cells. TCRdb's copy holds only in-frame clones and misses some; the assay was immunoSEQ multiplex PCR. This table holds about 1,900,000 clones, about 95% found once. This TCR came from a man between 18 and 29 years old in good health. The sample consisted of naive CD8+ T cells sorted from blood. The V call is TRBV4-1, the J call TRBJ2-5; D remains unclear. The CDR3 nucleotides are TGCGCCAGCAGCCAAGAGAGTGGCACGATGCGGGAGACCCAGTACTTC. This gives the protein CASSQESGTMRETQYF.